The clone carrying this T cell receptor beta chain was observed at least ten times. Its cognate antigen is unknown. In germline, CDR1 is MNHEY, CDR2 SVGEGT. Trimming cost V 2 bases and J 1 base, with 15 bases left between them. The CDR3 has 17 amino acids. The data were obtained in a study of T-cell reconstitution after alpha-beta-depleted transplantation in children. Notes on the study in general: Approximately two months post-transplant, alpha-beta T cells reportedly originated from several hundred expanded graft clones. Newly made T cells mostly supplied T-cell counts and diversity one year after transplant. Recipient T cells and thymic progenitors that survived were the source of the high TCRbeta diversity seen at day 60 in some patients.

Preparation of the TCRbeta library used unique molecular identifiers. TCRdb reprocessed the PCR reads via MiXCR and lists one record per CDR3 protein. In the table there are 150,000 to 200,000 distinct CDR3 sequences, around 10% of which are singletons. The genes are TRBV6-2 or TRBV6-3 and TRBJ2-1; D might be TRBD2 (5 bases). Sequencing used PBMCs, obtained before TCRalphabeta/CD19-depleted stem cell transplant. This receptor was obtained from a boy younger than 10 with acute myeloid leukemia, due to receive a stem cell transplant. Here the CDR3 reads CASSYQISSSSYNEQFF. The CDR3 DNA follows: TGTGCCAGCAGTTACCAAATTTCTAGCTCTTCCTACAATGAGCAGTTCTTC.